A single sample gave rise to the 25 T cell receptor beta chains below, sequenced in a study of T cell changes during pregnancy in multiple sclerosis. Repertoires were generated with immunoSEQ multiplex PCR, while TCRdb's copy carries only in-frame clones and drops some. The table records around 53,000 clones, over 80% of them present only once. The specimen was CD4+ T cells from peripheral blood mononuclear cells, collected after pregnancy. These receptors all come from a female donor with multiple sclerosis, enrolled in a pregnancy study.

The chain links TRBV9 to TRBJ2-7, with 8 bases fitting TRBD2. CDR3 length: 14 residues. J was trimmed by 5 bases and V by 3 bases; bases with no gene match: 7. Per the germline V gene, CDR1 is SGDLS and CDR2 is YYNGEE. The CDR3 loop reads CASSEAGGGNEQYF. The CDR3 nucleotides are TGTGCCAGCAGCGAGGCAGGCGGGGGGAACGAGCAGTACTTC.

The chain has TRBV6-1 and TRBJ1-2; TRBD1 agrees at 7 bases. J was trimmed by 3 bases and V by 4 bases; bases with no gene match: 2. This CDR3 comprises 13 residues. Germline loops: CDR1 MNHNS, CDR2 SASEGT. CDR3 in amino acids: CASSGTGDYGYTF. The CDR3 bases are TGTGCCAGCAGTGGGACAGGTGACTATGGCTACACCTTC.

This clone has a single count. The CDR3 nucleotides read TGTGCCTGCGGGGGGGCATACGAGCAGTACTTC. Encoded protein: CACGGAYEQYF. The rearrangement links TRBV30 to TRBJ2-7, with TRBD2 identical over 8 bases. Germline V gene data show CDR1 as GTSNPN and CDR2 as SVGIG (reference sequence). The V segment lost 6 bases and the J segment 4 bases; nucleotides outside the gene matches: 2. There are 11 residues in the CDR3.

The genes are TRBV7-2 and TRBJ1-1, with a weak D call TRBD1 (6 bases). V was pared by 1 base and J by 1 base, with 13 bases between. Germline CDR1 is SGHTA and CDR2 is FQGNSA. The CDR3 is 16 amino acids. In DNA form, the CDR3 reads TGTGCCAGCAGCTTAGGGGCAGGGGCCTCGAACACTGAAGCTTTCTTT. It yields the protein CASSLGAGASNTEAFF.

The chain links TRBV4-1 to TRBJ1-5; 11 nucleotides line up with TRBD1. With V trimmed by 6 bases and J by 6 bases, 1 base remained unmatched. CDR1 and CDR2 from the germline V gene are MGHRA and YSYEKL. The CDR3 is 13 residues long. The CDR3 coding sequence is TGCGCCAGCAGGGGACAGGGGGGTCAGCCCCAGCATTTT. Translated, it gives CASRGQGGQPQHF.

In DNA, the CDR3 is TGTGCCAGTTGGACAGGGAGGCCCTATGGCTACACCTTC. It encodes CASWTGRPYGYTF. The chain carries TRBV19 and TRBJ1-2; 8 bases align to TRBD1. Unmatched junction bases numbered 6, after V lost 8 bases and J lost 4 bases. This CDR3 spans 13 amino acids. Germline CDR1 is LNHDA and CDR2 is SQIVND (reference sequence).

This clone showed up just once. This chain connects TRBV2 to TRBJ2-5, with 8 bases aligning to TRBD2. The J segment lost 2 bases and the V segment lost 8 bases, leaving 7 bases of the junction unmatched. The CDR3 is 14 residues long. Germline-derived CDR1 and CDR2 are SNHLY and FYNNEI. CDR3 sequence: CASVREGGQETQYF. DNA for the CDR3: TGTGCCAGCGTTCGGGAGGGGGGGCAAGAGACCCAGTACTTC. Looking up the rest from reference TRBV2 and TRBJ2-5 gives the full variable domain: EPEVTQTPSHQVTQMGQEVILRCVPISNHLYFYWYRQILGQKVEFLVSFYNNEISEKSEIFDDQFSVERPDGSNFTLKIRSTKLEDSAMYFCASVREGGQETQYFGPGTRLLVL.

The chain employs TRBV2 and TRBJ1-2; TRBD1 might be the D (6 bases). The CDR3 consists of 17 residues. Germline V gives CDR1 SNHLY, CDR2 FYNNEI. V was shortened by 1 base and J by 0 bases, with 15 bases between the two germline ends. CDR3 nucleotide sequence: TGTGCCAGCAGTGAAGTGGAAGGGGGATGGGCTAACTATGGCTACACCTTC. It translates to CASSEVEGGWANYGYTF.

CDR3 sequence: CASRTRQGSHEQYF. For the CDR3, the DNA is TGTGCCAGCAGGACCAGACAGGGTTCGCACGAGCAGTACTTC. The V gene is TRBV6-5, the J gene TRBJ2-7; 7 bases are a match to TRBD1. The CDR3 is 14 amino acids. CDR1 and CDR2 (germline): MNHEY, SVGAGI. V gave up 6 bases and J gave up 5 bases; unmatched junction bases: 10.

This chain uses TRBV6-1 with TRBJ1-5; D not resolved. Germline CDR1 MNHNS, CDR2 SASEGT. V lost 6 bases, J lost 3 bases, and 6 bases lay in between. The CDR3 length is 12 residues. The CDR3 here is CASRLDNQPQHF. In DNA, the CDR3 is TGTGCCAGCAGACTAGACAATCAGCCCCAGCATTTT.

J is TRBJ2-3 and V is TRBV9, with D hard to call. Germline lookup yields CDR1 SGDLS and CDR2 YYNGEE. V was pared by 5 bases and J by 0 bases, with 19 bases between. This CDR3 contains 17 residues. CDR3: CASSATIASTSTDTQYF. In DNA, the CDR3 is TGTGCCAGCAGTGCAACTATCGCCTCCACTAGCACAGATACGCAGTATTTT.

The rearrangement links TRBV7-3 to TRBJ2-1; maybe TRBD2 (5 bases). The V end lost 6 bases, the J end lost 4 bases, and 13 bases lay between the germline ends. Germline V lookup: CDR1 SGHTA, CDR2 FQGTGA. The CDR3 loop spans 14 amino acids. The CDR3 region is CASSTPGLYNEQFF. The CDR3 DNA follows: TGTGCCAGCAGTACACCGGGGTTATACAATGAGCAGTTCTTC.

The count of this clone is one. The CDR3 region has the DNA TGTGCCAGCAGCGTACAGGGGAACTATGGCTACACCTTC. It yields the protein CASSVQGNYGYTF. This chain uses TRBV14 with TRBJ1-2, with 7 bases identical to TRBD1. The trim removed 5 bases at V and 2 bases at J, leaving 2 bases unmatched. The CDR3 extends over 13 amino acids. In germline, CDR1 is SGHDN, CDR2 FVKESK.

V is TRBV7-2 and J is TRBJ2-7, with 9 positions matching TRBD1. The CDR3 is made up of 14 amino acids. Germline V gene sequence: CDR1 SGHTA, CDR2 FQGNSA. Trimming removed 3 bases from V and 3 bases from J; junction bases left unmatched: 3. CDR3 bases: TGTGCCAGCAGCTTGGACAGGGGAAACTACGAGCAGTACTTC. Translating gives CASSLDRGNYEQYF.

This clone was detected once. The CDR3 loop is CASSRGATGSVRVDSDGYTF. The CDR3 DNA reads TGTGCCAGCAGCCGAGGGGCGACAGGGTCCGTGCGGGTCGATAGTGATGGCTACACCTTC. The chain links TRBV9 to TRBJ1-2, with 7 bases matching TRBD1. CDR3 size: 20 residues. Germline loops: CDR1 SGDLS, CDR2 YYNGEE. J gave up 6 bases and V 4 bases, and 27 bases lay outside the gene matches.

In DNA form, the CDR3 reads TGTGCCAGCTCACCACGACAGCAAGAGACCCAGTACTTC. It specifies CASSPRQQETQYF. This chain uses TRBV18 with TRBJ2-5, with D possibly matching TRBD1 (5 bases). Germline lookup yields CDR1 KGHSH and CDR2 LQKENI. Trimming stripped 1 base from V and 2 bases from J, with 5 bases between. This CDR3 spans 13 amino acids. The full variable domain, with the rest looked up from reference TRBV18 and TRBJ2-5, is NAGVMQNPRHLVRRRGQEARLRCSPMKGHSHVYWYRQLPEEGLKFMVYLQKENIIDESGMPKERFSAEFPKEGPSILRIQQVVRGDSAAYFCASSPRQQETQYFGPGTRLLVL.

V gene TRBV18 combines with J gene TRBJ1-2, with a tentative D call TRBD1 (5 bases). Trimming removed 2 bases from V and 8 bases from J, with 12 bases in between. Per germline, CDR1 KGHSH and CDR2 LQKENI. The CDR3 contains 13 residues. CDR3 in DNA: TGTGCCAGCTCACCATTGACAGATGAGGGCTACACCTTC. Its protein is CASSPLTDEGYTF.

This rearrangement joins TRBV10-2 to TRBJ1-3; 7 bases are shared with TRBD1. The trim removed 5 bases at V and 0 bases at J, leaving 4 bases unmatched. The CDR3 spans 15 residues. Germline lookup yields CDR1 WSHSY and CDR2 SAAADI. CDR3 DNA: TGCGCCAGCAGTTCTACAGGGGCCTCTGGAAACACCATATATTTT. Its protein product is CASSSTGASGNTIYF.

This clone was counted between two and nine times. The V and J genes are TRBV6-5 and TRBJ1-1; TRBD1 aligns across 9 bases. The ends lost 2 bases at V and 3 bases at J; junction bases unmatched: 7. CDR3 length: 16 residues. Germline V gene sequence: CDR1 MNHEY, CDR2 SVGAGI. Here the CDR3 reads CASSYGLTGGYTEAFF. The CDR3 region has the DNA TGTGCCAGCAGTTACGGCCTGACAGGGGGGTACACTGAAGCTTTCTTT.

The gene calls are TRBV5-1 and TRBJ2-5, with 10 nucleotides matching TRBD2. Germline CDR1 SGHRS, CDR2 YFSETQ. The CDR3 contains 16 residues. Trimming took 0 bases from V and 2 from J; bases not matched to a gene: 4. Here the CDR3 DNA reads TGCGCCAGCAGCTTGGTAGCTAGCGGGGGTCAAGAGACCCAGTACTTC. Translated, it gives CASSLVASGGQETQYF.

J is TRBJ2-6 and V is TRBV11-2; TRBD2 might be the D (6 bases). CDR3 length equals 16 residues. In germline, CDR1 is SGHAT, CDR2 FQNNGV. Between the trimmed V and J ends, which lost 7 bases and 2 bases, there was a span of 15 bases. The CDR3 nucleotides read TGTGCCAGCAAGGCCGGCGGGGTGACTGGGGCCAACGTCCTGACTTTC. It codes for CASKAGGVTGANVLTF.

V gene TRBV9 combines with J gene TRBJ2-5, with D possibly TRBD2 on 5 matching bases. Germline values: CDR1 SGDLS, CDR2 YYNGEE. The ends were cut back, 0 bases at V and 2 bases at J, with 17 bases in the middle. The CDR3 has 17 amino acids. CDR3 in amino acids: CASSVGILASGQETQYF. Here the CDR3 DNA reads TGTGCCAGCAGCGTAGGTATCCTGGCCAGCGGACAAGAGACCCAGTACTTC.

The chain is built from TRBV10-3 and TRBJ1-6, with D unresolved. Trimming pared 9 bases from V and 7 bases from J, leaving 16 bases between. This CDR3 is built from 14 residues. Germline CDR1 reads ENHRY; CDR2 reads SYGVKD. DNA for the CDR3: TGTGCCATATCCTCGGGGATGGGGAATTCACCCCTCCACTTT. Its translation: CAISSGMGNSPLHF.

The chain links TRBV7-2 to TRBJ2-2; a possible D gene is TRBD1 (5 bases). Germline lookup yields CDR1 SGHTA and CDR2 FQGNSA. V dropped 4 bases and J dropped 0 bases, with 18 bases sitting between them. CDR3 size: 18 residues. The CDR3 DNA reads TGTGCCAGCAGCTGGCGGACAAGGCGAACTGCGAACACCGGGGAGCTGTTTTTT. It is translated as CASSWRTRRTANTGELFF.

The chain carries TRBV9 and TRBJ1-1; D possibly corresponds to TRBD1 (5 bases). The CDR3 consists of 13 residues. The germline V gene has CDR1 SGDLS and CDR2 YYNGEE. V lost 2 bases and J lost 5, with 10 bases in between. The CDR3 region is CASSVQGRTEAFF. The DNA of the CDR3 is TGTGCCAGCAGCGTGCAGGGAAGGACTGAAGCTTTCTTT.